A single sample gave rise to the 11 T cell receptor beta chains below, sequenced in a study of human T cells and chemical hapten exposure. The library labeled individual cDNA molecules by adding unique molecular identifiers to them. TCRdb analysed the reads with MiXCR anew, one entry per CDR3 protein. The sample includes about 120,000 distinct CDR3 sequences, more than 8.5% seen only once; the top ten take approximately 1.5%. Total RNA came from unfractionated whole blood. The specimen sequenced was whole blood. The receptors stem from a human donor in good health. Some clones in this sample may be carry-over from other donors' samples.

This clonotype was counted ten times or more. This chain uses TRBV29-1 with TRBJ2-7, with TRBD1 matching over 9 bases. The CDR3 covers 13 residues. The V segment lost 4 bases and the J segment 4 bases; nucleotides outside the gene matches: 5. Germline-derived CDR1 and CDR2 are SQVTM and ANQGSEA. The CDR3 here is CSVVGDRAYEQYF. The CDR3 DNA is TGCAGCGTTGTGGGGGACAGGGCTTACGAGCAGTACTTC.

This clonotype has a handful of counts. The J gene is TRBJ2-2, the V gene TRBV27; TRBD2 might be the D (5 bases). The V end was cut by 3 bases, the J end by 5 bases, with 13 bases between. The CDR3 runs 15 residues. Germline V gene sequence: CDR1 MNHEY, CDR2 SMNVEV (reference sequence). The CDR3 sequence is CASSLFYEGTGELFF. The DNA of the CDR3 is TGTGCCAGCAGTTTGTTTTATGAGGGAACCGGGGAGCTGTTTTTT.

This clonotype was seen more than once but under ten times. The genes are TRBV3-1 and TRBJ2-2, with TRBD2 matching 12 bases. Germline CDR1 reads LGHDT; CDR2 reads YNNKEL (reference sequence). Trimming took 5 bases from V and 4 from J; bases not matched to a gene: 8. The CDR3 sequence is 17 residues long. The CDR3 protein is CASSLGLAGSGTGELFF. Written as DNA, the CDR3 is TGTGCCAGCAGCTTAGGACTAGCGGGGTCGGGCACCGGGGAGCTGTTTTTT.

In nucleotides, the CDR3 is TGTGCCAGCAGCCAATTGCCAGATACGCAGTATTTT. It specifies CASSQLPDTQYF. This chain joins TRBV3-1 and TRBJ2-3; unclear D gene. V dropped 2 bases and J dropped 4 bases, with 4 bases sitting between them. Looked up from germline, CDR1 is LGHDT and CDR2 is YNNKEL (reference sequence). This CDR3 contains 12 residues.

The chain links TRBV7-9 to TRBJ2-3; 8 bases are a match to TRBD2. The CDR3 extends over 14 amino acids. Germline V gives CDR1 SEHNR, CDR2 FQNEAQ (reference sequence). The V gene end was trimmed by 4 bases and the J gene end by 4 bases; junction bases not matched to a gene: 4. The CDR3 DNA follows: TGTGCCAGCAGCTCGCGGGAGGCCCCAGATACGCAGTATTTT. As protein: CASSSREAPDTQYF.

This chain links TRBV10-3 with TRBJ2-7, with 9 nucleotides matching TRBD1. V was pared by 11 bases and J by 5 bases, with 10 bases of the junction left unmatched. CDR3 length equals 13 residues. CDR1 is ENHRY and CDR2 is SYGVKD in the germline V gene. The CDR3 region is CALSRGTGNEQYF. The CDR3 DNA follows: TGTGCCTTGTCTCGAGGGACAGGGAACGAGCAGTACTTC.

This clonotype appeared many times. This chain uses TRBV7-3 with TRBJ1-1; D possibly corresponds to TRBD1 (5 bases). This CDR3 spans 12 amino acids. Trimming pared 7 bases from V and 4 bases from J, leaving 10 bases between. Germline V gene data show CDR1 as SGHTA and CDR2 as FQGTGA. CDR3: CASNRDPTEAFF. CDR3 nucleotide sequence: TGTGCCAGCAACCGGGACCCCACTGAAGCTTTCTTT.

This clonotype was found a few times. The chain has TRBV4-1 and TRBJ2-7, with TRBD2 identical over 11 bases. The CDR3 is made up of 16 amino acids. CDR1 is MGHRA and CDR2 is YSYEKL in the germline V gene. V lost 4 bases and J lost 2; bases outside the gene matches: 7. The CDR3 loop reads CASSPVGTSGTYEQYF. The CDR3 DNA follows: TGCGCCAGCAGCCCGGTGGGGACTAGCGGCACCTACGAGCAGTACTTC.

In its sample, this clonotype was seen many times. CDR3 DNA sequence: TGCAGCGTTGATGGGTGGCAGGGAGGCGAGCAGTTCTTC. This translates into CSVDGWQGGEQFF. The chain links TRBV29-1 to TRBJ2-1, with D perhaps TRBD2 (6 bases). The CDR3 runs to 13 residues. The germline V gene has CDR1 SQVTM and CDR2 ANQGSEA. V dropped 3 bases and J dropped 10 bases, with 16 bases sitting between them.

This clonotype has a count of ten or more. The chain employs TRBV7-6 and TRBJ2-3; 10 nucleotides match TRBD1. With V trimmed by 5 bases and J by 1 base, 12 bases remained unmatched. Germline V gene sequence: CDR1 SGHVS, CDR2 FNYEAQ. The CDR3 covers 18 residues. DNA of the CDR3: TGTGCCAGCAGCCCCGGGACAGGGGTATCAGTTGGCACAGATACGCAGTATTTT. Translation gives CASSPGTGVSVGTDTQYF.

This clonotype was detected many times. J is TRBJ1-5 and V is TRBV7-2, with unresolved D. The V end was cut by 1 base, the J end by 1 base, with 14 bases between. Germline loops: CDR1 SGHTA, CDR2 FQGNSA. This CDR3 is built from 17 residues. CDR3 DNA sequence: TGTGCCAGCAGCTTAGGGCAGTTCTCTGGCAGCAATCAGCCCCAGCATTTT. Amino acids: CASSLGQFSGSNQPQHF.